The 31 T cell receptor beta chains below come from one sample, sequenced in a study of blood T cell repertoires in COVID-19. Clones were read by immunoSEQ multiplex PCR, and TCRdb kept only the in-frame ones, dropping some. Of some 200,000 clones in the sample, 70% to 85% were seen once. Material for sequencing was peripheral blood. These receptors were obtained from a woman of 80 years or more with acute or convalescent COVID-19.

V gene TRBV5-1 combines with J gene TRBJ2-3, with TRBD1 identical over 10 bases. Germline values: CDR1 SGHRS, CDR2 YFSETQ. The CDR3 is 13 residues long. With V trimmed by 5 bases and J by 3 bases, 0 bases remained unmatched. In nucleotides, the CDR3 is TGCGCCAGCAGGGGACAGGGGACAGATACGCAGTATTTT. Its translation: CASRGQGTDTQYF.

The V and J genes are TRBV7-9 and TRBJ1-2; weak D call: TRBD1 (6 bases). Germline V gene sequence: CDR1 SEHNR, CDR2 FQNEAQ (reference sequence). The CDR3 has 13 amino acids. The V end lost 5 bases, the J end lost 12 bases, and 19 bases lay between the germline ends. The CDR3: CASSPDRSSGNTF. CDR3 DNA sequence: TGTGCCAGCAGCCCAGACAGGTCGTCGGGGAACACCTTC.

This clone was picked up one time. The chain couples TRBV7-2 to TRBJ2-2; 8 bases are a match to TRBD2. This CDR3 comprises 15 residues. With 7 bases clipped from V and 4 bases from J, the junction kept 8 bases outside the gene matches. Germline loops: CDR1 SGHTA, CDR2 FQGNSA. The CDR3 bases are TGTGCCAGCACCCCCCGGGGGGGGCCCACCGGGGAGCTGTTTTTT. This gives the protein CASTPRGGPTGELFF.

The V call is TRBV11-2, the J call TRBJ1-6, with 8 bases aligning to TRBD1. Per the germline V gene, CDR1 is SGHAT and CDR2 is FQNNGV. CDR3 length: 16 residues. After removal of 2 bases from V and 7 bases from J, the junction contained 7 bases not matched to a gene. In DNA form, the CDR3 reads TGTGCCAGCAGCTTACACCCCGGGACAGGAAATTCACCCCTCCACTTT. This translates into CASSLHPGTGNSPLHF.

This clone has only one observation. This sequence joins TRBV21-1 and TRBJ2-2; the listed D gene, TRBD1, was not tested against the DNA. TRBV21-1 is annotated as a pseudogene. The CDR3 runs 17 residues. The CDR3 DNA reads as TGTGCCAGCAGCAAGCATTTTAGGACAGGGAACACCGGGGAGCTGTTTTTT. It specifies CASSKHFRTGNTGELFF.

This sequence joins TRBV9 and TRBJ2-1; 9 bases agree with TRBD2. The CDR3 contains 16 residues. With V trimmed by 0 bases and J by 6 bases, 7 bases remained unmatched. Looked up from germline, CDR1 is SGDLS and CDR2 is YYNGEE. CDR3 residues: CASSVVASGVGNEQFF. CDR3 bases: TGTGCCAGCAGCGTAGTAGCTAGCGGGGTGGGCAATGAGCAGTTCTTC.

This clone was found a few times. The chain is built from TRBV18 and TRBJ2-5; 10 bases align to TRBD1. The trim removed 8 bases at V and 5 bases at J, leaving 11 bases unmatched. The CDR3 covers 15 residues. The germline V gene has CDR1 KGHSH and CDR2 LQKENI. The CDR3 region has the DNA TGTGCCAGCGGTCTGGGACAGGGGATTATTGAGACCCAGTACTTC. Amino acids: CASGLGQGIIETQYF.

V gene TRBV20-1 combines with J gene TRBJ1-5, with no clear D. This CDR3 has 15 amino acids. Germline values: CDR1 DFQATT, CDR2 SNEGSKA (reference sequence). V lost 3 bases, J lost 0 bases, and 12 bases lay in between. In nucleotides, the CDR3 is TGCAGTGCTAGTTCCGGGAGCGGTAGCAATCAGCCCCAGCATTTT. It translates to CSASSGSGSNQPQHF.

This clone has only a few counts. The chain carries TRBV2 and TRBJ2-2, with 9 bases matching TRBD2. V dropped 5 bases and J dropped 3; count of bases not matched to a gene: 7. The CDR3 extends over 16 amino acids. CDR1 SNHLY and CDR2 FYNNEI come from the germline V gene. The CDR3 bases are TGTGCCAGCAGTCAACCGGTAGCGGGAGACACCGGGGAGCTGTTTTTT. Encoded protein: CASSQPVAGDTGELFF.

The rearrangement links TRBV10-1 to TRBJ2-2; D is possibly TRBD1 (5 bases). The CDR3 is 16 residues long. Germline assignment: CDR1 WNHNN and CDR2 SYGVQD (reference sequence). The germline V and J ends were trimmed by 3 bases and 0 bases, with 11 bases remaining between them. DNA of the CDR3: TGCGCCAGCAGTGATCAGGGTACGGCGAACACCGGGGAGCTGTTTTTT. It is translated as CASSDQGTANTGELFF.

This clone showed up just a few times. The chain carries TRBV2 and TRBJ2-7; TRBD1 might be the D (6 bases). V was trimmed by 3 bases and J by 4 bases, leaving 7 bases between them. This CDR3 contains 12 residues. CDR1 and CDR2 from the germline V gene are SNHLY and FYNNEI. In nucleotides, the CDR3 is TGTGCCAGCAGTGACAGGGGATACGAGCAGTACTTC. Amino acids: CASSDRGYEQYF.

The gene calls are TRBV5-6 and TRBJ2-4; 8 positions agree with TRBD1. Germline trimming cut 0 bases from V and 6 bases from J; bases unmatched to any gene: 8. CDR3 size: 16 residues. The V gene's germline CDR1 is SGHDT and CDR2 YYEEEE. The DNA for the CDR3 is TGTGCCAGCAGCTTGGCGGCGGGACAGGTTCTAAACATTCAGTACTTC. It translates to CASSLAAGQVLNIQYF.

The chain carries TRBV11-2 and TRBJ2-1; D possibly corresponds to TRBD1 (5 bases). CDR1 is SGHAT and CDR2 is FQNNGV in the germline V gene. Trimming took 2 bases from V and 6 from J, leaving 14 bases between them. The CDR3 runs to 15 residues. The CDR3 region has the DNA TGTGCCAGCAGCTTATCCAGGGCCCCGGCCAATGAGCAGTTCTTC. This encodes CASSLSRAPANEQFF.

The chain links TRBV7-9 to TRBJ2-2; TRBD2 is a possible D gene (5 bases). This CDR3 has 15 amino acids. V lost 1 base to trimming and J lost 5 bases, with 11 bases between them. Per the germline V gene, CDR1 is SEHNR and CDR2 is FQNEAQ (reference sequence). CDR3 amino acids: CASSLDGLLTGELFF. The CDR3 nucleotides read TGTGCCAGCAGCTTAGATGGACTTTTAACCGGGGAGCTGTTTTTT.

In nucleotides, the CDR3 is TGTGCCAGTAGTCAGGCGGAGGGCGACGAGCAGTTCTTC. This codes for CASSQAEGDEQFF. V is TRBV19 and J is TRBJ2-1; a weak D match, TRBD2 (6 bases). Per the germline V gene, CDR1 is LNHDA and CDR2 is SQIVND (reference sequence). There are 13 residues in the CDR3. Trimming stripped 5 bases from V and 10 bases from J, with 15 bases between.

The CDR3 protein is CASSSPGIGTDTQYF. CDR3 bases: TGTGCCAGCAGTTCCCCAGGGATCGGCACAGATACGCAGTATTTT. The chain carries TRBV3-1 (or the pseudogene TRBV3-2) and TRBJ2-3; maybe TRBD1 (5 bases). The CDR3 has 15 amino acids. V was shortened by 6 bases and J by 1 base, with 14 bases between the two germline ends. Germline assignment: CDR1 LGHDT and CDR2 YNNKEL (reference sequence).

J is TRBJ2-2 and V is TRBV5-5; 12 bases match TRBD2. Germline CDR1 is SGHKS and CDR2 is YYEKEE (reference sequence). V lost 4 bases to trimming and J lost 7 bases; unmatched junction nucleotides: 8. The CDR3 sequence is 16 residues long. CDR3 in amino acids: CASSLETSGSIGELFF. CDR3 DNA: TGTGCCAGCAGCCTGGAGACTAGCGGGAGTATCGGGGAGCTGTTTTTT. Looking up the rest from reference TRBV5-5 and TRBJ2-2 gives the full variable domain: DAGVTQSPTHLIKTRGQQVTLRCSPISGHKSVSWYQQVLGQGPQFIFQYYEKEERGRGNFPDRFSARQFPNYSSELNVNALLLGDSALYLCASSLETSGSIGELFFGEGSRLTVL.

The chain uses TRBV29-1 and TRBJ1-5; TRBD1 matches 8 bases. The length of the CDR3 is 14 residues. CDR1 SQVTM and CDR2 ANQGSEA come from the germline V gene. The J segment lost 1 base and the V segment lost 6 bases, leaving 5 bases of the junction unmatched. Here the CDR3 DNA reads TGCAGCGTCTCCAGGGACAGGAGCAATCAGCCCCAGCATTTT. Its translation: CSVSRDRSNQPQHF.

The genes are TRBV11-2 and TRBJ1-1, with D possibly being TRBD1 (5 bases). This CDR3 comprises 12 residues. V gave up 6 bases and J gave up 10 bases, with 15 bases separating them. Germline CDR1 reads SGHAT; CDR2 reads FQNNGV. The DNA for the CDR3 is TGTGCCAGCAGTCCCGGGCAGGGCGGAGCTTTCTTT. The encoded protein is CASSPGQGGAFF.

The V and J genes are TRBV12-3 or TRBV12-4 and TRBJ1-4, with TRBD1 as a possible D gene (6 bases). The CDR3 is 13 amino acids. The V end lost 5 bases, the J end lost 6 bases, and 10 bases lay between the germline ends. The CDR3 nucleotides read TGTGCCAGCAGTAGGGGGTATGATGAAAAACTGTTTTTT. As protein: CASSRGYDEKLFF.

Remarks on this clone: Other DNA sequences of this sample code for an identical CDR3. The chain combines TRBV29-1 with TRBJ1-2; 12 bases agree with TRBD1. Germline-derived CDR1 and CDR2 are SQVTM and ANQGSEA. This CDR3 region has 13 residues. V was clipped by 6 bases and J by 5 bases; unmatched bases: 4. CDR3 in amino acids: CSVGTGGAYGYTF. CDR3 nucleotide sequence: TGCAGCGTCGGGACAGGGGGCGCTTATGGCTACACCTTC. Complete variable domain (other parts from reference TRBV29-1 and TRBJ1-2): SAVISQKPSRDICQRGTSLTIQCQVDSQVTMMFWYRQQPGQSLTLIATANQGSEATYESGFVIDKFPISRPNLTFSTLTVSNMSPEDSSIYLCSVGTGGAYGYTFGSGTRLTVV.

A remark on this clone: The sample has other DNA sequences that encode this CDR3 too. The chain couples TRBV19 to TRBJ2-2, with 8 bases matching TRBD1. Per germline, CDR1 LNHDA and CDR2 SQIVND (reference sequence). CDR3 length: 15 amino acids. V shed 6 bases, J shed 5 bases, and the junction held 8 bases outside the gene matches. CDR3 region: CASSPGTGGTGELFF. CDR3 nucleotides: TGTGCCAGTAGCCCGGGAACAGGGGGGACCGGGGAGCTGTTTTTT.

This clone was seen only a few times. The chain employs TRBV14 and TRBJ2-5, with 13 bases that match TRBD2. The CDR3 covers 15 residues. Germline values: CDR1 SGHDN, CDR2 FVKESK. After removal of 4 bases from V and 5 bases from J, the junction contained 4 bases not matched to a gene. CDR3: CASSRLAGGSETQYF. CDR3 DNA: TGTGCCAGCAGCCGACTAGCGGGGGGTTCTGAGACCCAGTACTTC.

This sequence joins TRBV3-1 (or the pseudogene TRBV3-2) and TRBJ2-5; D remains unclear. This CDR3 has 13 amino acids. V was clipped by 4 bases and J by 7 bases, with 13 bases between them. Per the germline V gene, CDR1 is LGHDT and CDR2 is YNNKEL (reference sequence). The CDR3 is CASSPTPSGTQYF. In DNA form, the CDR3 reads TGTGCCAGCAGCCCCACACCTTCTGGGACCCAGTACTTC.

The CDR3 bases are TGTGCCAGCAGCTTAGATTTTTATTCGGACAGGTACCTAGAGACCCAGTACTTC. Translated: CASSLDFYSDRYLETQYF. The V gene is TRBV11-2, the J gene TRBJ2-5; 7 nucleotides align to TRBD1. The CDR3 has 18 residues. V lost 0 bases to trimming and J lost 4 bases; unmatched junction nucleotides: 14. Germline-derived CDR1 and CDR2 are SGHAT and FQNNGV.

This chain connects TRBV5-1 to TRBJ1-4; 8 nucleotides line up with TRBD1. Losses at the gene ends were 4 bases for V and 3 bases for J; bases not matched to a gene: 5. This CDR3 has 15 amino acids. Germline loops: CDR1 SGHRS, CDR2 YFSETQ. CDR3: CASSRTGQPNEKLFF. CDR3 nucleotide sequence: TGCGCCAGCAGCCGGACAGGGCAACCTAATGAAAAACTGTTTTTT.

The CDR3 DNA follows: TGTGCCAGCAGTTACAGACAGGAACACCGGAGGGAGCTGTTTTTT. Residues: CASSYRQEHRRELFF. The V gene is TRBV7-9, the J gene TRBJ2-2, with D tentatively TRBD1 (6 bases). The CDR3 contains 15 residues. Looked up from germline, CDR1 is SEHNR and CDR2 is FQNEAQ (reference sequence). V dropped 6 bases and J dropped 9 bases, with 20 bases sitting between them.

The chain couples TRBV20-1 to TRBJ2-2; 11 nucleotides align to TRBD2. Trimming removed 3 bases from V and 7 bases from J; junction bases left unmatched: 10. This CDR3 has 16 residues. CDR1 and CDR2 (germline): DFQATT, SNEGSKA (reference sequence). The CDR3 nucleotides are TGCAGTGCTAGTGAAGCGACTAGCGGGGTCCACGGGGAGCTGTTTTTT. Encoded protein: CSASEATSGVHGELFF.

This clone was counted a single time. The rearrangement links TRBV5-4 to TRBJ2-3; 7 positions match TRBD1. V trimming: 4 bases; J trimming: 1 base; junction bases outside the gene matches: 9. CDR1 SGHNT and CDR2 YYREEE come from the germline V gene (reference sequence). CDR3 length: 16 residues. CDR3 amino acids: CASSINRGGGTDTQYF. The DNA for the CDR3 is TGTGCCAGCAGCATAAACAGGGGTGGGGGCACAGATACGCAGTATTTT.

This clone was detected a few times. The rearrangement links TRBV5-4 to TRBJ1-2, with D hard to call. The CDR3 runs to 13 residues. The V gene lost 5 bases and the J gene lost 8 bases, with 16 bases spanning the gap. CDR1 SGHNT and CDR2 YYREEE come from the germline V gene (reference sequence). CDR3 in DNA: TGTGCCAGCAGACAACTCCAGGAGGAGGGCTACACCTTC. It is translated as CASRQLQEEGYTF.

The rearrangement uses TRBV10-1 and TRBJ1-2; 10 nucleotides align to TRBD1. The V gene end was trimmed by 7 bases and the J gene end by 8 bases; junction bases not matched to a gene: 7. The CDR3 sequence is 13 residues long. Germline lookup yields CDR1 WNHNN and CDR2 SYGVQD (reference sequence). Here the CDR3 reads CASTRQGAFGYTF. The CDR3 DNA follows: TGCGCCAGCACCAGACAGGGGGCGTTCGGCTACACCTTC.